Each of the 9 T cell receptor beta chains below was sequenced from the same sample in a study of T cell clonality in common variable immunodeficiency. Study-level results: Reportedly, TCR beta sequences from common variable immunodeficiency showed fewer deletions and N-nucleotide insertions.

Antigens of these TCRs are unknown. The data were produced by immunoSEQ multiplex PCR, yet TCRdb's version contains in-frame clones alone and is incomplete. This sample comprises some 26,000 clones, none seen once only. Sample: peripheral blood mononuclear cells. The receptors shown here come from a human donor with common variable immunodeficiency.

Partial CDR3 DNA: TGTGCCAGCACAAATAGCGGTCCCTACGAG. Protein product: CASTNSGPYE. The full CDR3 is CASTNSGPYEQYF. V gene TRBV2 combines with J gene TRBJ2-7; perhaps TRBD2 as D (6 bases). The read ends 3 residues shy of where the CDR3 ends; the end is completed using the germline J gene. Per germline, CDR1 SNHLY and CDR2 FYNNEI. Trimming took 7 bases from V and 2 from J, leaving 12 bases between them. CDR3 size: 13 residues.

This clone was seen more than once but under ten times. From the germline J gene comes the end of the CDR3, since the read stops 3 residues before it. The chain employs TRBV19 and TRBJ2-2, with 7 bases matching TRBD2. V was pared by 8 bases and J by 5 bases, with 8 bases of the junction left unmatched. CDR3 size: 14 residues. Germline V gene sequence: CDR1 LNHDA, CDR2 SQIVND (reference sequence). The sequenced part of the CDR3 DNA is TGTGCCAGTCGGCTAGCGGTAGATACCGGGGAG. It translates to CASRLAVDTGE. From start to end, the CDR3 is CASRLAVDTGELFF. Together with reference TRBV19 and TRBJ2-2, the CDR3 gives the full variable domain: DGGITQSPKYLFRKEGQNVTLSCEQNLNHDAMYWYRQDPGQGLRLIYYSQIVNDFQKGDIAEGYSVSREKKESFPLTVTSAQKNPTAFYLCASRLAVDTGELFFGEGSRLTVL.

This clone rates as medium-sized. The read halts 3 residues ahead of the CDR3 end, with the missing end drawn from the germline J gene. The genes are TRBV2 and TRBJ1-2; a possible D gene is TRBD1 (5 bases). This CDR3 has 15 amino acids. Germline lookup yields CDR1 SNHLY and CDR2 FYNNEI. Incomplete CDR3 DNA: TGTGCCAGCAGCCGAACCCTGGACGGTGAGGGGGGC. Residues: CASSRTLDGEGG. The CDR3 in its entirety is CASSRTLDGEGGYTF.

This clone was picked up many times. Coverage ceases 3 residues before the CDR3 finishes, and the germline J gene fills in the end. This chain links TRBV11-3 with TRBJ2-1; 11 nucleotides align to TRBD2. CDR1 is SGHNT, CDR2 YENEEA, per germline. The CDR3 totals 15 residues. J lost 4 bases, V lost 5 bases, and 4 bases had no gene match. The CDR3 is CASSTTSGKYNEQFF. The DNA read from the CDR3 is TGTGCCAGCAGCACGACTAGCGGGAAATACAATGAG.

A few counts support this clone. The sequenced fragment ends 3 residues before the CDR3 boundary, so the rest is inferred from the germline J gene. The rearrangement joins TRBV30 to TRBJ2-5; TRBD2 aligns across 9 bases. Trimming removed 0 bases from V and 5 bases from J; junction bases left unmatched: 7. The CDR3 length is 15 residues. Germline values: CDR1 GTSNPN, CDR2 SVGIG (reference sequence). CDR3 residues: CAWSVPAGGWETQYF. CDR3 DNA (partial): TGTGCCTGGAGTGTACCAGCGGGAGGTTGGGAGACC.

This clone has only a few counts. The CDR3 region is CAWSLMTRGYGYTF. The part of the CDR3 DNA that was read is TGTGCCTGGAGTCTGATGACACGGGGGTATGGC. The chain links TRBV30 to TRBJ1-2; D might be TRBD1 (5 bases). The read halts 3 residues ahead of the CDR3 end, with the missing end drawn from the germline J gene. CDR3 length: 14 residues. Germline V gene sequence: CDR1 GTSNPN, CDR2 SVGIG (reference sequence). V was cut by 2 bases and J by 5 bases, with 15 bases left in between.

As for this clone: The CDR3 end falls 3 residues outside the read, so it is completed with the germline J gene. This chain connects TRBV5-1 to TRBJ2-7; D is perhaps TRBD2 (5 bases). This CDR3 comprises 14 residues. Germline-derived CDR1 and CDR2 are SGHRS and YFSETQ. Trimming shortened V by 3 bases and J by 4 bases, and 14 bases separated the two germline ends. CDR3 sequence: CASSYWNGEYEQYF. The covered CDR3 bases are TGCGCCAGCAGCTACTGGAACGGGGAATACGAG.

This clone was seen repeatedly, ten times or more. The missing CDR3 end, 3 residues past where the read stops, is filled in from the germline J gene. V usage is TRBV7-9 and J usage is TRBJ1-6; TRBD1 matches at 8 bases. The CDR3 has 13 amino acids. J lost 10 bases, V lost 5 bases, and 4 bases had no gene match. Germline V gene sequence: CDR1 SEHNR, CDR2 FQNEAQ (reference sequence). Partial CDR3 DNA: TGTGCCAGCAGCGAACAGGGGGAATCACCC. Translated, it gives CASSEQGESP. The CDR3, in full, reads CASSEQGESPLHF.

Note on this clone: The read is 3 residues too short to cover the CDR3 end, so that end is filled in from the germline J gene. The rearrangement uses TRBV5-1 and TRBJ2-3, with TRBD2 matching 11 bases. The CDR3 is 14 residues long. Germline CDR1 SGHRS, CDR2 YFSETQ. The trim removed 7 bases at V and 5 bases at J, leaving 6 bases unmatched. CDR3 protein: CASSTSGSGDTQYF. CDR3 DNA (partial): TGCGCCAGCTCAACTAGCGGGAGTGGAGATACG.